This T cell receptor (beta chain) was identified in a study of patients and donors after allogeneic stem cell transplantation. Via MiXCR, TCRdb re-called the RT-PCR reads, giving one row per CDR3 protein. The data show roughly 880,000 distinct CDR3 sequences, with approximately 18% seen just once and approximately 5.9% held by the top ten. The table lists this clonotype with a few counts. This CDR3 comprises 16 residues. Germline values: CDR1 DFQATT, CDR2 SNEGSKA (reference sequence). V was clipped by 1 base and J by 0 bases; unmatched bases: 9. The V and J genes are TRBV20-1 and TRBJ2-7; 7 bases agree with TRBD2. The sequence derives from a human donor who was either an allogeneic HSCT recipient or a stem cell or donor lymphocyte infusion donor (not recorded which). It is not recorded whose cells these are; they may come from a transplant donor. The specimen was blood, either unsorted or a sorted T cell fraction (not recorded which). The CDR3 is CSARAPRGGSSYEQYF. The DNA for the CDR3 is TGCAGTGCTAGAGCCCCTCGGGGAGGGAGCTCCTACGAGCAGTACTTC.